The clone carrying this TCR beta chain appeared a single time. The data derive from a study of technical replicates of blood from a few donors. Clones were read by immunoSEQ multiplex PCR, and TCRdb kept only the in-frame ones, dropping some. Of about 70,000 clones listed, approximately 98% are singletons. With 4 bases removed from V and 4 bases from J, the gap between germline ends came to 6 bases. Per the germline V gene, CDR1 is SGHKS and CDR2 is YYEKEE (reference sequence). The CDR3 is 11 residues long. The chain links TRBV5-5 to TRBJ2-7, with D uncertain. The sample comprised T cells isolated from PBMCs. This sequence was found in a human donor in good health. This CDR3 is CASSHSYEQYF. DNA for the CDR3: TGTGCCAGCAGCCATTCATACGAGCAGTACTTC.